These 15 T cell receptor beta chains were sequenced from one sample in a study of blood T cell repertoires in COVID-19. Measured with immunoSEQ multiplex PCR; TCRdb has only the in-frame clones, and not every one. Of some 70,000 clones in the sample, more than 75% were seen once. Source material: peripheral blood. The origin of the receptors is a man aged 50 to 59 with active COVID-19.

V usage is TRBV7-6 and J usage is TRBJ1-6; D gene unclear. Germline V gene data show CDR1 as SGHVS and CDR2 as FNYEAQ. Trimming took off 1 base at V and 8 bases at J, with 9 bases between the two ends. This CDR3 has 14 amino acids. This CDR3 is CASSLDGRDSPLHF. CDR3 DNA sequence: TGTGCCAGCAGCTTAGACGGGAGGGATTCACCCCTCCACTTT.

There are a few counts of this clone. The J gene is TRBJ1-2, the V gene TRBV9, with D possibly being TRBD1 (5 bases). Germline-derived CDR1 and CDR2 are SGDLS and YYNGEE. Trimming shortened V by 1 base and J by 3 bases, and 10 bases separated the two germline ends. This CDR3 spans 14 amino acids. As DNA, the CDR3 is TGTGCCAGCAGCGTATTCGGGGGGGACTATGGCTACACCTTC. Translated, it gives CASSVFGGDYGYTF.

This clone has a handful of counts. V gene TRBV4-2 combines with J gene TRBJ2-5; D perhaps matches TRBD2 (7 bases). CDR1 and CDR2 (germline): LGHNA, YNFKEQ. There are 16 residues in the CDR3. The V end was cut by 1 base, the J end by 5 bases, with 17 bases between. The DNA for the CDR3 is TGTGCCAGCAGCCAAGGAGGGGGGGGCCTTAAGGAGACCCAGTACTTC. As protein: CASSQGGGGLKETQYF.

This chain links TRBV9 with TRBJ2-3, with TRBD1 identical over 7 bases. The CDR3 spans 17 residues. Germline CDR1 reads SGDLS; CDR2 reads YYNGEE. V gave up 4 bases and J gave up 0 bases; unmatched junction bases: 11. The CDR3 here is CASSTGTRQGSTDTQYF. CDR3 nucleotides: TGTGCCAGCAGCACAGGAACTCGACAGGGTAGCACAGATACGCAGTATTTT.

V and J are TRBV6-2 or TRBV6-3 and TRBJ1-4; D gene ambiguous. This CDR3 has 12 amino acids. Trimming shortened V by 5 bases and J by 4 bases, and 5 bases separated the two germline ends. CDR1 is MNHEY and CDR2 is SVGEGT in the germline V gene. In nucleotides, the CDR3 is TGTGCCAGCAGTCAGAATAATGAAAAACTGTTTTTT. Its protein is CASSQNNEKLFF.

The V and J genes are TRBV7-2 and TRBJ2-5, with D maybe TRBD1 (5 bases). The CDR3 sequence is 14 residues long. CDR1 and CDR2 (germline): SGHTA, FQGNSA. Trimming left V 5 bases short and J 5 bases short, with 15 bases between. CDR3 DNA sequence: TGTGCCAGCAGCAGAACAGGTGATAGGGAGACCCAGTACTTC. Residues: CASSRTGDRETQYF.

This clone is deemed medium-sized. The chain combines TRBV19 with TRBJ1-2; 10 bases agree with TRBD1. This CDR3 region has 15 residues. V shed 5 bases and J 2 bases; nucleotides not matched to a gene: 5. In germline, CDR1 is LNHDA, CDR2 SQIVND (reference sequence). The CDR3 is CASSLSGQGNYGYTF. The DNA of the CDR3 is TGTGCCAGTAGTCTATCGGGACAGGGGAACTATGGCTACACCTTC.

This chain uses TRBV7-8 with TRBJ2-6; TRBD1 is a possible D gene (5 bases). The germline V and J ends were trimmed by 0 bases and 4 bases, with 7 bases remaining between them. The CDR3 totals 15 residues. Per germline, CDR1 SGHVS and CDR2 FQNEAQ. The CDR3 loop reads CASSLAQGGANVLTF. CDR3 coding DNA: TGTGCCAGCAGCTTAGCCCAGGGAGGGGCCAACGTCCTGACTTTC.

This clone was counted a single time. The V call is TRBV19, the J call TRBJ2-2, with 8 nucleotides matching TRBD1. The junction had 10 bases not matched to a gene; V was cut back by 3 bases and J by 1 base. This CDR3 comprises 18 residues. Per the germline V gene, CDR1 is LNHDA and CDR2 is SQIVND (reference sequence). The CDR3 here is CASSILSPGGWNTGELFF. For the CDR3, the DNA is TGTGCCAGTAGTATCCTAAGCCCAGGGGGCTGGAACACCGGGGAGCTGTTTTTT.

The rearrangement links TRBV28 to TRBJ1-2, with 8 bases fitting TRBD1. V trimming: 10 bases; J trimming: 0 bases; junction bases outside the gene matches: 10. The CDR3 has 15 residues. CDR1 and CDR2 from the germline V gene are MDHEN and SYDVKM. CDR3 protein: CATTRTGYPNYGYTF. The CDR3 DNA reads as TGTGCCACTACCCGGACAGGGTATCCTAACTATGGCTACACCTTC.

The chain is built from TRBV29-1 and TRBJ1-1; D uncertain. Trimming cost V 4 bases and J 5 bases, with 14 bases left between them. The CDR3 totals 13 residues. Per germline, CDR1 SQVTM and CDR2 ANQGSEA. The CDR3 coding sequence is TGCAGCGTTGTGAGAGATTTCGATACTGAAGCTTTCTTT. It yields the protein CSVVRDFDTEAFF. Together with reference TRBV29-1 and TRBJ1-1, the CDR3 gives the full variable domain: SAVISQKPSRDICQRGTSLTIQCQVDSQVTMMFWYRQQPGQSLTLIATANQGSEATYESGFVIDKFPISRPNLTFSTLTVSNMSPEDSSIYLCSVVRDFDTEAFFGQGTRLTVV.

The chain couples TRBV5-1 to TRBJ2-3; 7 positions match TRBD1. The CDR3 extends over 14 amino acids. CDR1 is SGHRS, CDR2 YFSETQ, per germline. J lost 0 bases, V lost 4 bases, and 2 bases had no gene match. The CDR3 DNA sequence: TGCGCCAGCAGCCTGACAGGGAGCACAGATACGCAGTATTTT. Protein product: CASSLTGSTDTQYF.

V and J are TRBV28 and TRBJ1-3; D is unclear. The germline CDR1 and CDR2 sequences are MDHEN and SYDVKM. The CDR3 covers 15 residues. V was shortened by 6 bases and J by 4 bases, with 16 bases between the two germline ends. The CDR3 bases are TGTGCCAGCAGCCTTTCCGGTTCGTCGGGAAACACCATATATTTT. As protein: CASSLSGSSGNTIYF.

The chain employs TRBV7-3 and TRBJ1-1, with TRBD1 as a possible D gene (6 bases). The germline V and J ends were trimmed by 6 bases and 4 bases, with 15 bases remaining between them. This CDR3 comprises 14 residues. CDR1 SGHTA and CDR2 FQGTGA come from the germline V gene. This chain's CDR3 is CASRLNQGTTEAFF. The DNA of the CDR3 is TGTGCCAGCAGACTAAACCAGGGGACCACTGAAGCTTTCTTT.

The V gene is TRBV7-2, the J gene TRBJ2-2; D is perhaps TRBD2 (7 bases). V gave up 4 bases and J gave up 7 bases, with 16 bases separating them. Germline values: CDR1 SGHTA, CDR2 FQGNSA. The CDR3 extends over 15 amino acids. As DNA, the CDR3 is TGTGCCAGCAGCTCGGGGGGTCTAGGGGGCGGGGAGCTGTTTTTT. It codes for CASSSGGLGGGELFF.